The clone carrying this TCR beta chain was seen ten or more times. Its antigen is still unknown. Trimming left V 5 bases short and J 4 bases short, with 14 bases between. The CDR3 totals 14 residues. Germline V lookup: CDR1 SGHVS, CDR2 FQNEAQ. The data originate from a study of T-cell memory formation after mild COVID-19. About the research overall: Most TCR clusters belonged to a single donor.

Study findings and constraints: Whether day 37 second-wave clones are SARS-CoV-2-specific was not confirmed.

MiXCR was run by TCRdb on the 5' RACE reads, yielding one entry per CDR3 protein. The sample holds nearly 200,000 distinct CDR3 sequences, around 17% seen once. The chain couples TRBV7-8 to TRBJ1-1, with D unresolved. The receptor's source is an adult woman who had mild COVID-19 (a few samples of this study predate the infection). Cell type and time point are not known. Sequenced: PBMCs or a T cell subset sorted from them (not recorded which). The chain's CDR3 is CASSPRHIGTEAFF. CDR3 in DNA: TGTGCCAGCAGCCCCCGGCACATTGGCACTGAAGCTTTCTTT. Looking up the rest from reference TRBV7-8 and TRBJ1-1 gives the full variable domain: GAGVSQSPRYKVAKRGQDVALRCDPISGHVSLFWYQQALGQGPEFLTYFQNEAQLDKSGLPSDRFFAERPEGSVSTLKIQRTQQEDSAVYLCASSPRHIGTEAFFGQGTRLTVV.